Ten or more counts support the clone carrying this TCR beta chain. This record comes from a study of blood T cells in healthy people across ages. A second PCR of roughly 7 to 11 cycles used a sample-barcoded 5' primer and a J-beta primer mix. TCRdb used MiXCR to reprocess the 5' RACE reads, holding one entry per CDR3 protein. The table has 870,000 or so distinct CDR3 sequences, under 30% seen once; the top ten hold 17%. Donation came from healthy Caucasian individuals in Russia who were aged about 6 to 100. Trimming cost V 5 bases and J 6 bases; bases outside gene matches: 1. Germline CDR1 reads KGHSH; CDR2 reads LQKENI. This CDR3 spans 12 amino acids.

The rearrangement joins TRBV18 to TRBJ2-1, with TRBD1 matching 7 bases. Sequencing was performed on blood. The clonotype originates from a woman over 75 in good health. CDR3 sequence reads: CASSGTVNEQFF. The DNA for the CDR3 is TGTGCCAGCTCAGGGACAGTCAATGAGCAGTTCTTC.